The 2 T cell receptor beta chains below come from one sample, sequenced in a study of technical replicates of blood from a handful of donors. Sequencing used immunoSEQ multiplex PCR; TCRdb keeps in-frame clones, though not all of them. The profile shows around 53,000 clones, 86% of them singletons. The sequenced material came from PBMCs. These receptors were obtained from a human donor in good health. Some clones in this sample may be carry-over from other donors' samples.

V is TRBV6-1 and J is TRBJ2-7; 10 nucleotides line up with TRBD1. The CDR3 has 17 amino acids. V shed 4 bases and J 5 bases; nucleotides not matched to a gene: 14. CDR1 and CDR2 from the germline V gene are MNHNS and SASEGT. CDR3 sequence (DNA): TGTGCCAGCAGTGCCCGGGACAGGGGTTGGTTTGATCACGAGCAGTACTTC. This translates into CASSARDRGWFDHEQYF.

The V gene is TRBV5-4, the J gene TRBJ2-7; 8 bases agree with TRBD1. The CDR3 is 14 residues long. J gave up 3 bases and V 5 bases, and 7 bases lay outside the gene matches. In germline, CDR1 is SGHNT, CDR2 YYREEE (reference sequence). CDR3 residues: CASSWDRNNYEQYF. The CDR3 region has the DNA TGTGCCAGCAGTTGGGACAGGAACAACTACGAGCAGTACTTC.